This paragraph reports one T cell receptor (beta chain). The target antigen is unknown. For sorted subsets, approximately 0.2 ug DNA per replicate equaled 30,000 or so T cell genomes. Method: immunoSEQ multiplex PCR; TCRdb's copy keeps in-frame clones and lacks some. The data contain millions of clones, 90% to 95% of them singletons. The sample comes from a study of shared clonotypes between healthy human individuals. Study results and caveats: About 4.5% of naive CD4 clonotypes were common to several donors. Naive subsets generally had larger estimated richness than memory subsets.

This CDR3 comprises 14 residues. V shed 2 bases and J 3 bases; nucleotides not matched to a gene: 2. Germline V gives CDR1 GTSNPN, CDR2 SVGIG (reference sequence). Adult donors, all healthy and HIV-negative, had no recent acute infections or vaccinations. The sample was naive CD4+ T cells sorted from blood. Indicated subset: CD45RA+ positively selected. This sequence was found in a man between 18 and 29 years old in good health. This sequence joins TRBV30 and TRBJ2-7; 12 positions match TRBD2. The CDR3 spells CAWSQGLAGYEQYF. Written as DNA, the CDR3 is TGTGCCTGGAGTCAGGGACTAGCGGGCTACGAGCAGTACTTC.